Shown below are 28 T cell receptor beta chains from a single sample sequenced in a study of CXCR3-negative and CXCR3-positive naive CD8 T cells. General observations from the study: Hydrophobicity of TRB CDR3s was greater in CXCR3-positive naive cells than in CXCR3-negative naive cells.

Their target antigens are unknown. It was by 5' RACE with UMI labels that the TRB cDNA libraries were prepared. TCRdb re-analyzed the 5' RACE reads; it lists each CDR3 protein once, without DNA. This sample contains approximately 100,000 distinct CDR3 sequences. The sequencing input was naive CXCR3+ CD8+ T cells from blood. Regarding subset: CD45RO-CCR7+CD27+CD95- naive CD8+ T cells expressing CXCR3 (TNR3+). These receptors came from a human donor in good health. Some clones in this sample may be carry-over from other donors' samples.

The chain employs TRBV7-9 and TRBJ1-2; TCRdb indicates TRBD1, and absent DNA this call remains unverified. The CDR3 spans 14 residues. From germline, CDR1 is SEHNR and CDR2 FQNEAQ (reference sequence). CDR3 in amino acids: CASSLQGADYGYTF.

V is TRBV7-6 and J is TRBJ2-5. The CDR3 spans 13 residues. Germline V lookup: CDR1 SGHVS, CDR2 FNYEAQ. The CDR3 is CASSLFTVETQYF.

The CDR3 reads CASSPETGGPYEQYF. The chain recombines TRBV7-9 with TRBJ2-7; the D call of TRBD1 rests on TCRdb alone, since no DNA is present to check it. Germline V gene lookup returns CDR1 SEHNR and CDR2 FQNEAQ (reference sequence). The CDR3 loop spans 15 amino acids.

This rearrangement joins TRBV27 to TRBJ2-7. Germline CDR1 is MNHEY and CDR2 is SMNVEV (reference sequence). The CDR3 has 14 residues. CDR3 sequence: CASSLSSSSDEQYF.

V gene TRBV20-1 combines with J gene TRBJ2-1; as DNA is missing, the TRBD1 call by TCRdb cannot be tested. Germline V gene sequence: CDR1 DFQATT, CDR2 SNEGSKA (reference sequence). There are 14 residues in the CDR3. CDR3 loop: CSASRRGIHNEQFF.

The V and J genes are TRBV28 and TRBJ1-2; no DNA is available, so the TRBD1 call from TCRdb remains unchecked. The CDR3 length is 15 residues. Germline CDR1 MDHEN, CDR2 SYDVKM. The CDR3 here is CASSLALGQHYGYTF.

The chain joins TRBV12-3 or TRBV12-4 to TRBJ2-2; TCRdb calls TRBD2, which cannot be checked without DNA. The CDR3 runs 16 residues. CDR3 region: CASSSIQRTNTGELFF.

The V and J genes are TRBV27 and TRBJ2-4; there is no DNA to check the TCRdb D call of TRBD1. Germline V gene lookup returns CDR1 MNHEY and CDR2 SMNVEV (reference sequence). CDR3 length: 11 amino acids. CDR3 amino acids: CASSFREIQYF.

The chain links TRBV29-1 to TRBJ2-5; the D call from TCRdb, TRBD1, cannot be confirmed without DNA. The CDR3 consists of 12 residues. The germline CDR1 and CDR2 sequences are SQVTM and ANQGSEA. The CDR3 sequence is CSAQGKRLSQYF.

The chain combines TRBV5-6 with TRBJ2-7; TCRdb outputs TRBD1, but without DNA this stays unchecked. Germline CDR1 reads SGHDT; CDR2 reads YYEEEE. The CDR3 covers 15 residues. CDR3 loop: CASSGMMTDSYEQYF.

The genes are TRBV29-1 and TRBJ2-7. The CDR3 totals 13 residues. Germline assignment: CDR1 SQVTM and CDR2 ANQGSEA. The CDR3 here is CSVRRSDFYEQYF.

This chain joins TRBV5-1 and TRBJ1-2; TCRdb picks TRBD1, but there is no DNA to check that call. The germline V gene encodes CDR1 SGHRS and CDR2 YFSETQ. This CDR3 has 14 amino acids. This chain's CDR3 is CASTPPGGADGYTF.

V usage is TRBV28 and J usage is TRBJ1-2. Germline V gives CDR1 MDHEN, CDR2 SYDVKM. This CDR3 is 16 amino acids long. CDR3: CASRIRSVGTNYGYTF.

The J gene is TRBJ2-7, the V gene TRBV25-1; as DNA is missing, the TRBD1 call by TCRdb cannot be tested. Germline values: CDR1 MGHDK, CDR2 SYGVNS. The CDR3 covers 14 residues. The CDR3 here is CASSEVGTGNEQYF.

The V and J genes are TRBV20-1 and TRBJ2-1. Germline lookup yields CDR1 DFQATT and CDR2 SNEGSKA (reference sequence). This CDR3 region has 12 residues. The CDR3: CSGKYAYNEQFF.

CDR3 loop: CACTLRDRANEQYF. V usage is TRBV12-3 or TRBV12-4 and J usage is TRBJ2-7; TCRdb selects TRBD1, and the lack of DNA leaves this call unchecked. The CDR3 is 14 amino acids.

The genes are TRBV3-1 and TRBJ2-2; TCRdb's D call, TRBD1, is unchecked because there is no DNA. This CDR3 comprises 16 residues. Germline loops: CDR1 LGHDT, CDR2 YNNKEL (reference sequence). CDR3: CASSQDPGVVTGELFF.

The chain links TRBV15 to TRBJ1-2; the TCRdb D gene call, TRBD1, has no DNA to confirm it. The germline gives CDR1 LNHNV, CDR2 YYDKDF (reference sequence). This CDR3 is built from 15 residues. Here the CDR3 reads CATSSGTATIYGYTF.

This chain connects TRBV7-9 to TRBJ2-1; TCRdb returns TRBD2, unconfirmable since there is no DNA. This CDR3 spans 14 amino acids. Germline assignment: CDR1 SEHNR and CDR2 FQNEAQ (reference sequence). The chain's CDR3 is CASSPPSGYNEQFF.

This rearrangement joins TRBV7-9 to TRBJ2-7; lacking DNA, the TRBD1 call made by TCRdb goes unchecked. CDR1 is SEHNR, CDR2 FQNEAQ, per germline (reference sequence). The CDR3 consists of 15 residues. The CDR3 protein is CASSLPGTPPYEQYF.

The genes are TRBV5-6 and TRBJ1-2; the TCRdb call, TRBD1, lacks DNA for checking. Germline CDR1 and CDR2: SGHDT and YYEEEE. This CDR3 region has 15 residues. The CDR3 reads CASTLPPGNSYGYTF.

The CDR3 spells CSVAPGGGTSYEQYF. The V and J genes are TRBV29-1 and TRBJ2-7; the TCRdb call, TRBD1, lacks DNA for checking. The CDR3 sequence is 15 residues long. Germline V gene lookup returns CDR1 SQVTM and CDR2 ANQGSEA.

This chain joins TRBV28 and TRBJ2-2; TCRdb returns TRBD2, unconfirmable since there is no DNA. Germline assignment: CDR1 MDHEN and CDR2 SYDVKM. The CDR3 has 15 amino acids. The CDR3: CASRGLRVNTGEPFF.

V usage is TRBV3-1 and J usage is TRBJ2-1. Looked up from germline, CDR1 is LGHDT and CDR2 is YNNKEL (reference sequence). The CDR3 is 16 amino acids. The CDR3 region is CASSHLLTSSYNEQFF.

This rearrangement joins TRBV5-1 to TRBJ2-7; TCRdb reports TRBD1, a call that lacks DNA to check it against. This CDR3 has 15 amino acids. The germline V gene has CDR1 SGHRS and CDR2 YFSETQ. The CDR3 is CASSMDRGPSYEQYF.

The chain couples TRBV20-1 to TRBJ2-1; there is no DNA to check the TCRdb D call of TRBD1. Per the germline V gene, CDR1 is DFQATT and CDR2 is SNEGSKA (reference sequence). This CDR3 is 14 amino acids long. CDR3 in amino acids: CSARKGTAYNEQFF.

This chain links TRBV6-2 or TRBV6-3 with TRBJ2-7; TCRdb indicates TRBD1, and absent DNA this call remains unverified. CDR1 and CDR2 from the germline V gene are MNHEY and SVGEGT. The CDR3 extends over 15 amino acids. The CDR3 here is CASSYSMTWETGPNF.

The CDR3 reads CSVEEGAGTAPYEQYF. The genes are TRBV29-1 and TRBJ2-7; without DNA, the TCRdb call of TRBD1 cannot be checked. The CDR3 totals 16 residues. Germline CDR1 is SQVTM and CDR2 is ANQGSEA.